In its sample, the clone carrying this T cell receptor (beta chain) was seen a few times. Its target is unknown. This entry comes from a study of response to subunit inactivated influenza vaccine. Study-wide results and limits: Authors suggested that a seasonal influenza vaccination recruits few new T cells each time.

A single record per CDR3 protein comes from TCRdb applying MiXCR to the RT-PCR reads. The top ten hold around 6.5% of the sample, which has 650,000 to 800,000 distinct CDR3 sequences, roughly 13% seen once. The TCR sequence derives from a man aged 45 to 65 who received an inactivated influenza vaccine. The material was PBMCs from blood, obtained around two weeks before vaccination.

Written as DNA, the CDR3 is TGTGCCAGCAGACCCGGACAGGGTTTGATGGGCGAGCAGTACTTC. Protein sequence: CASRPGQGLMGEQYF. This chain links TRBV12-3 or TRBV12-4 with TRBJ2-7; TRBD1 agrees at 8 bases. Trimming took 6 bases from V and 6 from J; bases not matched to a gene: 13. The CDR3 has 15 amino acids.